This T cell receptor beta chain was recovered during a study of regulatory T cells in long-lasting Graves disease. Study-wide context: Duration of antithyroid drug therapy among newly diagnosed Graves' patients was under 3 months.

Construction of the TCR beta libraries employed iRepertoire HTBI primers in conjunction with Arm-PCR of CDR3 regions. One entry per CDR3 protein, called by TCRdb with MiXCR from the multiplex PCR reads. This sample has about 500,000 distinct CDR3 sequences, with about 12% found just once. The time point was: newly diagnosed GD, antithyroid drugs for less than 3 months. Preparation of the TCR library used RNA extracted from PBMCs. These same data were also listed under a study on T cells in Graves' hyperthyroidism and ophthalmopathy.

The source is a woman in her 30s with Graves disease. The sequencing here drew on peripheral blood mononuclear cells (PBMCs), taken at new diagnosis, from a patient treated with antithyroid drugs.

CDR3 amino acids: CASRPSGTHYNEQFF. The CDR3 coding sequence is TGTGCCAGCAGACCGAGCGGGACCCATTACAATGAGCAGTTCTTC. This chain uses TRBV28 with TRBJ2-1, with 7 bases that match TRBD2. V lost 6 bases to trimming and J lost 4 bases; unmatched junction nucleotides: 9. CDR3 length: 15 amino acids. Germline CDR1 MDHEN, CDR2 SYDVKM. Filled out from reference TRBV28 and TRBJ2-1, the complete variable domain reads DVKVTQSSRYLVKRTGEKVFLECVQDMDHENMFWYRQDPGLGLRLIYFSYDVKMKEKGDIPEGYSVSREKKERFSLILESASTNQTSMYLCASRPSGTHYNEQFFGPGTRLTVL.